The 5 T cell receptor beta chains below all came from one sample that was sequenced in a study of control samples from healthy donors and cancer patients. Clones were read by immunoSEQ multiplex PCR, and TCRdb kept only the in-frame ones, dropping some. The sample lists some 220,000 clones; roughly 94% were seen once. Source material: blood. The receptor source for this set is a man aged 45-65 years in good health.

The CDR3 DNA reads TGTGCCAGCAGCCTTAGCGGGAATCAGCCCCAGCATTTT. Translating gives CASSLSGNQPQHF. V is TRBV11-2 and J is TRBJ1-5; D call uncertain. The CDR3 consists of 13 residues. Germline V gene sequence: CDR1 SGHAT, CDR2 FQNNGV. V was clipped by 5 bases and J by 4 bases, with 9 bases between them.

The chain employs TRBV3-1 (or the pseudogene TRBV3-2) and TRBJ2-3; TRBD2 is a possible D gene (5 bases). The CDR3 totals 15 residues. V shed 1 base and J shed 2 bases, with 10 bases lying between them. Germline V gene sequence: CDR1 LGHDT, CDR2 YNNKEL (reference sequence). CDR3 protein: CASSQVGSATDTQYF. Here the CDR3 DNA reads TGTGCCAGCAGCCAAGTGGGTAGCGCCACAGATACGCAGTATTTT.

The rearrangement uses TRBV5-4 and TRBJ2-2; D not resolved. Per germline, CDR1 SGHNT and CDR2 YYREEE (reference sequence). This CDR3 contains 13 residues. V lost 5 bases, J lost 6 bases, and 11 bases lay in between. CDR3 sequence: CASSLIGSGELFF. The DNA for the CDR3 is TGTGCCAGCAGTTTGATAGGTTCCGGGGAGCTGTTTTTT. The full variable domain, in which reference TRBV5-4 and TRBJ2-2 provide the parts outside the CDR3, is ETGVTQSPTHLIKTRGQQVTLRCSSQSGHNTVSWYQQALGQGPQFIFQYYREEENGRGNFPPRFSGLQFPNYSSELNVNALELDDSALYLCASSLIGSGELFFGEGSRLTVL.

This chain joins TRBV6-5 and TRBJ1-4; D call uncertain. The CDR3 loop spans 15 amino acids. CDR1 and CDR2 (germline): MNHEY, SVGAGI. V was cut by 5 bases and J by 0 bases, with 10 bases left in between. The CDR3 coding sequence is TGTGCCAGCAGTCCGGCAGAAGCAACTAATGAAAAACTGTTTTTT. Translating it yields CASSPAEATNEKLFF.

The chain is built from TRBV18 and TRBJ1-2; D perhaps matches TRBD1 (5 bases). Trimming cost V 7 bases and J 5 bases, with 11 bases left between them. Germline V gene data show CDR1 as KGHSH and CDR2 as LQKENI. The CDR3 covers 12 residues. The CDR3 region has the DNA TGTGCCAGCTTACGGGGCCCATATGGCTACACCTTC. It is translated as CASLRGPYGYTF.